One and the same sample provided the 27 T cell receptor beta chains below, sequenced in a study of cytomegalovirus exposure and HLA in healthy donors. Primers for the PCR totalled 60 Vbeta and 13 Jbeta. Sequencing used immunoSEQ multiplex PCR; TCRdb keeps in-frame clones, though not all of them. This sample carries roughly 200,000 clones, over 60% of them seen once, and the ten largest clones take 0.63%. Source material: PBMCs. These receptors came from a young man in good health and CMV-seronegative.

The rearrangement links TRBV27 to TRBJ2-7, with 9 bases identical to TRBD2. Germline CDR1 and CDR2: MNHEY and SMNVEV (reference sequence). V lost 0 bases and J lost 5; bases outside the gene matches: 11. This CDR3 is built from 17 residues. CDR3 region: CASSLSFRAGGPHEQYF. The CDR3 nucleotides read TGTGCCAGCAGTTTATCGTTCCGGGCGGGAGGGCCCCACGAGCAGTACTTC.

The chain uses TRBV7-8 and TRBJ2-1; 9 bases agree with TRBD2. The CDR3 contains 18 residues. Germline CDR1 is SGHVS and CDR2 is FQNEAQ. V lost 4 bases to trimming and J lost 6 bases; unmatched junction nucleotides: 16. The CDR3 DNA is TGTGCCAGCAGCTCCACCCGTGGGGTAGCGGGAGTAGGCAATGAGCAGTTCTTC. Translated, it gives CASSSTRGVAGVGNEQFF.

In the case of this clone: At one of its ends the junction is not consistent with the germline gene, which may arise from a read error. The rearrangement joins TRBV7-9 to TRBJ2-3, with 12 bases fitting TRBD2. Looked up from germline, CDR1 is SEHNR and CDR2 is FQNEAQ (reference sequence). This CDR3 spans 16 amino acids. The CDR3 DNA is TGTTCCAGCAGCTTGACTAGCGGGGGTGGAAGGGATACGCAGTATTTT. Encoded protein: CSSSLTSGGGRDTQYF.

This clone was observed a handful of times. The chain combines TRBV11-3 with TRBJ2-1; possibly TRBD2 for D (5 bases). Germline lookup yields CDR1 SGHNT and CDR2 YENEEA. The CDR3 covers 16 residues. The V end was cut by 5 bases, the J end by 6 bases, with 20 bases between. The CDR3 DNA is TGTGCCAGCAGCGCCCGGACTTCCGCTTGGAGCAATGAGCAGTTCTTC. Translated: CASSARTSAWSNEQFF.

Comments on this clone: This CDR3 is also generated by other DNA sequences in the sample. The chain combines TRBV19 with TRBJ1-5; 7 positions match TRBD1. CDR3 size: 15 residues. CDR1 LNHDA and CDR2 SQIVND come from the germline V gene (reference sequence). V lost 4 bases and J lost 2; bases outside the gene matches: 5. CDR3 amino acids: CASSRQGVRNQPQHF. Here the CDR3 DNA reads TGTGCCAGTAGTAGACAGGGTGTGCGCAATCAGCCCCAGCATTTT.

The V call is TRBV12-5, the J call TRBJ1-1; D is perhaps TRBD1 (6 bases). V lost 5 bases and J lost 7, with 11 bases in between. The CDR3 sequence is 12 residues long. CDR1 is LGHNT, CDR2 FRNRAP, per germline. The CDR3 region has the DNA TGTGCTAGTGGTGCTGGGACACTTGAAGCTTTCTTT. Translation gives CASGAGTLEAFF.

This clone was observed a few times. This sequence joins TRBV2 and TRBJ2-5; TRBD1 might be the D (6 bases). The germline V and J ends were trimmed by 8 bases and 2 bases, with 12 bases remaining between them. The CDR3 has 13 amino acids. The V gene's germline CDR1 is SNHLY and CDR2 FYNNEI. CDR3 nucleotides: TGTGCCAGCGCCTCCGACAGGCAAGAGACCCAGTACTTC. This codes for CASASDRQETQYF.

This rearrangement joins TRBV11-2 to TRBJ2-5; tentatively, D is TRBD2 (6 bases). This CDR3 comprises 15 residues. V lost 0 bases and J lost 5, with 13 bases in between. Germline values: CDR1 SGHAT, CDR2 FQNNGV. CDR3 sequence reads: CASSLDGGGRETQYF. DNA for the CDR3: TGTGCCAGCAGCTTAGATGGAGGTGGGAGGGAGACCCAGTACTTC.

CDR3 sequence reads: CASSQSARGRAVQYF. The CDR3 DNA follows: TGCGCCAGCAGTCAATCGGCCAGGGGGCGCGCGGTGCAGTACTTC. This chain links TRBV23-1 with TRBJ2-7; TRBD1 aligns across 8 bases. TRBV23-1 is an open reading frame, and its role is uncertain. With V trimmed by 0 bases and J by 9 bases, 10 bases remained unmatched. The CDR3 length is 15 residues.

The table lists this clone with a few counts. The gene calls are TRBV5-1 and TRBJ2-5; D is possibly TRBD1 (5 bases). This CDR3 is built from 14 residues. The ends were cut back, 6 bases at V and 5 bases at J, with 17 bases in the middle. The germline V gene has CDR1 SGHRS and CDR2 YFSETQ. CDR3 in amino acids: CASKSWGLGETQYF. In DNA, the CDR3 is TGCGCCAGCAAGTCTTGGGGCTTGGGGGAGACCCAGTACTTC.

The rearrangement links TRBV2 to TRBJ2-5; D not resolved. Trimming left V 2 bases short and J 5 bases short, with 9 bases between. Germline values: CDR1 SNHLY, CDR2 FYNNEI. The CDR3 is 13 residues long. CDR3 loop: CASSESRRETQYF. CDR3 DNA: TGTGCCAGCAGTGAAAGCCGCAGGGAGACCCAGTACTTC.

The chain couples TRBV10-3 to TRBJ1-1; D perhaps matches TRBD1 (5 bases). Germline V lookup: CDR1 ENHRY, CDR2 SYGVKD. V dropped 3 bases and J dropped 1 base, with 9 bases sitting between them. This CDR3 comprises 14 residues. The CDR3 spells CAISERTKNTEAFF. In DNA form, the CDR3 reads TGTGCCATCAGTGAACGGACAAAGAACACTGAAGCTTTCTTT.

Comment on this clone: Sequence at one end of the junction differs from germline and may be a read error. The rearrangement joins TRBV13 to TRBJ2-1; D perhaps matches TRBD2 (5 bases). CDR1 is PRHDT and CDR2 is FYEKMQ in the germline V gene (reference sequence). CDR3 size: 15 residues. The CDR3 here is CVSSYSGIRYNEQFF. The CDR3 bases are TGTGTCAGCAGCTACTCGGGGATACGCTACAATGAGCAGTTCTTC.

This clone was detected only a few times. The V call is TRBV27, the J call TRBJ1-1; 9 bases are shared with TRBD1. Unmatched junction bases numbered 12, after V lost 3 bases and J lost 4 bases. CDR3 length: 17 residues. Germline V gene lookup returns CDR1 MNHEY and CDR2 SMNVEV (reference sequence). The CDR3 bases are TGTGCCAGCAGTTTGGGACAGGGTTTGGGTTTGGGCACTGAAGCTTTCTTT. Protein: CASSLGQGLGLGTEAFF.

V and J are TRBV18 and TRBJ1-1; D gene uncertain. This CDR3 has 15 amino acids. CDR1 KGHSH and CDR2 LQKENI come from the germline V gene. V was trimmed by 0 bases and J by 1 base, leaving 9 bases between them. CDR3 bases: TGTGCCAGCTCACCACCTGGACGGGAGAACACTGAAGCTTTCTTT. Translated, it gives CASSPPGRENTEAFF.

This clone was seen once. The V and J genes are TRBV10-3 and TRBJ2-1; tentative D call: TRBD2 (7 bases). Germline V gives CDR1 ENHRY, CDR2 SYGVKD. The CDR3 spans 14 residues. V was trimmed by 4 bases and J by 6 bases, leaving 13 bases between them. Here the CDR3 DNA reads TGTGCCATCAGTGTGGGGGGGCTAAGCAATGAGCAGTTCTTC. It is translated as CAISVGGLSNEQFF.

V gene TRBV21-1 combines with J gene TRBJ1-2; the table's D call, TRBD1, was not checked against the DNA. TRBV21-1 is marked as a pseudogene. The CDR3 is 14 amino acids. The CDR3 region has the DNA TGTGCCAGCAGCAAAGGGCAAGGGGATGGGGGCTACACCTTC. The encoded protein is CASSKGQGDGGYTF.

The chain recombines TRBV27 with TRBJ1-5; 9 bases fit TRBD1. The germline V gene encodes CDR1 MNHEY and CDR2 SMNVEV (reference sequence). The V segment lost 5 bases and the J segment 6 bases; nucleotides outside the gene matches: 11. The CDR3 is 16 amino acids. The CDR3, as DNA: TGTGCCAGCAGTGTCGGGACAGGGTCAGAGTTTCAGCCCCAGCATTTT. Translation: CASSVGTGSEFQPQHF.

The gene calls are TRBV4-1 and TRBJ1-2, with D possibly being TRBD1 (6 bases). Germline V CDR1 and CDR2: MGHRA, YSYEKL. The CDR3 spans 15 residues. With 4 bases removed from V and 0 bases from J, the gap between germline ends came to 12 bases. CDR3 DNA: TGCGCCAGCAGCCCGCCGGACAGTTCTAACTATGGCTACACCTTC. Amino acids: CASSPPDSSNYGYTF.

CDR3 sequence reads: CASSGGADTEAFF. Here the CDR3 DNA reads TGCGCCAGTTCAGGGGGCGCGGACACTGAAGCTTTCTTT. J is TRBJ1-1 and V is TRBV10-1; TRBD1 aligns across 8 bases. The CDR3 runs to 13 residues. J was trimmed by 3 bases and V by 9 bases; bases with no gene match: 6. CDR1 and CDR2 from the germline V gene are WNHNN and SYGVQD (reference sequence).

The chain carries TRBV28 and TRBJ2-3, with 11 bases fitting TRBD2. CDR1 is MDHEN and CDR2 is SYDVKM in the germline V gene. Losses at the gene ends were 3 bases for V and 0 bases for J; bases not matched to a gene: 8. The CDR3 length is 18 residues. CDR3 in DNA: TGTGCCAGCAGTTTCCCGGGACTAGCGGCCGCTAGCACAGATACGCAGTATTTT. Translation gives CASSFPGLAAASTDTQYF.

The gene calls are TRBV27 and TRBJ2-5; 8 bases are a match to TRBD2. CDR1 is MNHEY, CDR2 SMNVEV, per germline (reference sequence). With V trimmed by 3 bases and J by 5 bases, 8 bases remained unmatched. The CDR3 contains 15 residues. CDR3 sequence (DNA): TGTGCCAGCAGTTTTGTAAGCGGGAGACAGGAGACCCAGTACTTC. Translating it yields CASSFVSGRQETQYF.

This chain connects TRBV11-3 to TRBJ2-1, with D possibly being TRBD2 (6 bases). CDR1 SGHNT and CDR2 YENEEA come from the germline V gene. Deletions cut 2 bases from V and 5 bases from J, with 7 bases between. This CDR3 contains 13 residues. The chain's CDR3 is CASSLIADNEQFF. The CDR3 DNA follows: TGTGCCAGCAGCTTAATAGCGGACAATGAGCAGTTCTTC. Variable domain in full (rest from reference TRBV11-3 and TRBJ2-1): EAGVVQSPRYKIIEKKQPVAFWCNPISGHNTLYWYLQNLGQGPELLIRYENEEAVDDSQLPKDRFSAERLKGVDSTLKIQPAELGDSAVYLCASSLIADNEQFFGPGTRLTVL.

The chain employs TRBV19 and TRBJ1-4, with 7 bases aligning to TRBD1. Germline V gene data show CDR1 as LNHDA and CDR2 as SQIVND (reference sequence). This CDR3 is 13 amino acids long. The trim removed 10 bases at V and 6 bases at J, leaving 8 bases unmatched. The CDR3 region has the DNA TGTGCCACCTACGACAGGGATGATGAAAAACTGTTTTTT. It encodes CATYDRDDEKLFF.

This clone was recorded a few times. The chain links TRBV28 to TRBJ1-2; D may be TRBD1 (6 bases). This CDR3 comprises 16 residues. The germline CDR1 and CDR2 sequences are MDHEN and SYDVKM. Between the trimmed V and J ends, which lost 5 bases and 1 base, there was a span of 17 bases. CDR3 coding DNA: TGTGCCAGCAGTAATAGGACAGAACTTATTAACTATGGCTACACCTTC. Protein sequence: CASSNRTELINYGYTF.

This chain connects TRBV28 to TRBJ1-4; D is perhaps TRBD1 (5 bases). Germline loops: CDR1 MDHEN, CDR2 SYDVKM. V shed 3 bases and J shed 7 bases, with 15 bases lying between them. The CDR3 contains 15 residues. The CDR3 protein is CASSFGRGWGEKLFF. CDR3 bases: TGTGCCAGCAGTTTTGGTAGGGGTTGGGGTGAAAAACTGTTTTTT.

This sequence joins TRBV7-9 and TRBJ1-3; TRBD1 agrees at 8 bases. Trimming took 7 bases from V and 0 from J; bases not matched to a gene: 5. The CDR3 has 15 amino acids. Germline CDR1 SEHNR, CDR2 FQNEAQ (reference sequence). This CDR3 is CASTQGATSGNTIYF. The DNA for the CDR3 is TGTGCCAGCACCCAGGGGGCAACCTCTGGAAACACCATATATTTT.